This note documents a single T cell receptor beta chain sequence. It has no known antigen specificity. No much larger clone exists at a distance of one base, and base qualities are not known. Trimming costs V 2 bases and J 3 bases, and their ends lie 11 bases apart. From cysteine to phenylalanine, the CDR3 is 14 amino acids long. The sequence is cut down to CDR3 DNA, 42 bases in frame from base 1. CDR1 and CDR2 were assigned from the germline V gene as SGDLS and YYNGEE. The protocol used for the library was the immunoSEQ multiplex PCR assay. TCRdb took over this immuneACCESS table, retaining in-frame rearrangements with V and J assigned. Such tables are incomplete; in checked studies, under half of the missing clones stem from an unresolved V gene, and the remainder is unexplained. Within this sample are around 730,000 clones, with 70% to 90% of them counted one time only. Jointly, the top ten make up around 0.01% of the sample.

These data originate in a study of shared T cell receptors in the human thymus (dated by TCRdb to about 2021). Regarding the study in general: The study examined how self-reactive, shared T-cell receptor alpha chains are generated in the human thymus.

These data also featured in a second study, about human thymus T cells. Looking at the second paper: The donors were immunologically healthy infants in Finland who had open corrective cardiac surgery for congenital heart defects. Thymus tissue was collected as surgical resects that were removed during corrective cardiac surgery. Usage of V and J gene segments appeared to be biased in both the thymic and the peripheral blood repertoires. The related research reported highly overlapping thymic TCR repertoires among unrelated individuals. The study characterized TCR alpha and beta repertoires from about 8 infant thymus samples and a few related peripheral blood samples. Donor ages ranging from roughly 6 to 250 days were recorded, and about six male and a couple of female infants were included in the cohort. After being mechanically released from the tissue, thymocytes were kept at -70 degrees C in pellets of about 8.5-32 million cells. A QIAsymphony instrument was used to extract genomic DNA from frozen cell pellets. The immunoSEQ multiplex PCR assay was used to amplify the TCRB and TCRAD loci from a standardized quantity of quality-controlled genomic DNA. The amplicons covered the V(D)J region and were long enough to include the CDR3 and to identify the V and J genes. The amplicons were sequenced on an Illumina platform via the commercial immunoSEQ service. Primer bias and sequencing errors were corrected as previously described, and TCRAD and TCRB definitions were based on the IMGT database. The repertoires were analysed using immunoSEQ Analyzer 3.0 and VDJTools for basic statistics, V/J segment usage, diversity estimates, rarefaction and pairwise overlap. To estimate diversity, the Chao1, ChaoE, Efron-Thisted, Shannon and inverse Simpson indices were applied, and diversity was also estimated on datasets down-sampled to the smallest sample. Repertoire overlap used strict matching of CDR3 nucleotide sequence, V gene and J gene, with Jaccard-based multidimensional scaling clustering. On average, roughly 850,000 unique TCRB clonotypes were obtained from thymus samples, compared with 70,000 to 100,000 from blood samples.

This receptor was identified in a girl under two years old with a congenital heart defect. Donor details come from another sample of the same person, matched by shared clones. Sequencing used thymocytes. The chain joins TRBV9 to TRBJ1-2; the D gene is perhaps TRBD1, from 5 matching bases. The bases are TGTGCCAGCAGCGTCCCCGGGGGGTACTATGGCTACACCTTC. It is translated as CASSVPGGYYGYTF. Supplemented by the reference TRBV9 and TRBJ1-2 proteins around the CDR3, the complete variable domain is DSGVTQTPKHLITATGQRVTLRCSPRSGDLSVYWYQQSLDQGLQFLIQYYNGEERAKGNILERFSAQQFPDLHSELNLSSLELGDSALYFCASSVPGGYYGYTFGSGTRLTVV.